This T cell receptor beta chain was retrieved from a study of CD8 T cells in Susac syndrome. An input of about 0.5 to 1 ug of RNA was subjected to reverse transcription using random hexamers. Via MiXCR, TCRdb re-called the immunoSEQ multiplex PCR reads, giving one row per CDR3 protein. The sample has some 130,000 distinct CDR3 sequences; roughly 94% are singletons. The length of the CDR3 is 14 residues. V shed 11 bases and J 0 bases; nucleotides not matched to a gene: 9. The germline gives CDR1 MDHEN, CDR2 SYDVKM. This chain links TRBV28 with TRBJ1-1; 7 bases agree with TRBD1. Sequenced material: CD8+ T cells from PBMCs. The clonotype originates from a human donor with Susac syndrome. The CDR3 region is CAGSDRVLNTEAFF. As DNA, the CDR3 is TGTGCCGGGTCAGACAGGGTCCTGAACACTGAAGCTTTCTTT.